The 16 T cell receptor beta chains reported below all come from one sample, sequenced in a study of preoperative IRX-2 immunotherapy in early breast cancer. Data came from immunoSEQ multiplex PCR; TCRdb stores just in-frame clones and leaves some out. The repertoire includes tens of thousands of clones, roughly four fifths of them detected once, and roughly 6.8% sits in the top ten. Treatment given: preoperative locoregional IRX-2 cytokine immunotherapy. The specimen comprised lymph node tissue, sampled after IRX-2 immunotherapy. These receptors came from a human donor with breast cancer.

Comment on this clone: Other nucleotide sequences from this sample produce the same CDR3. The rearrangement links TRBV28 to TRBJ1-4; the match to TRBD1 covers 9 bases. J lost 4 bases, V lost 3 bases, and 0 bases had no gene match. This CDR3 comprises 14 residues. Looked up from germline, CDR1 is MDHEN and CDR2 is SYDVKM. The CDR3 DNA reads as TGTGCCAGCAGTTTGGGACAGGGTAATGAAAAACTGTTTTTT. Translated, it gives CASSLGQGNEKLFF.

The chain employs TRBV7-7 and TRBJ1-3, with D uncertain. Looked up from germline, CDR1 is SSHAT and CDR2 is FNYEAQ (reference sequence). V was shortened by 3 bases and J by 4 bases, with 10 bases between the two germline ends. This CDR3 has 14 amino acids. CDR3 sequence reads: CASSFKGSGNTIYF. For the CDR3, the DNA is TGTGCCAGCAGCTTTAAAGGTTCAGGAAACACCATATATTTT.

The genes are TRBV6-7 and TRBJ2-4; D unresolved. TRBV6-7 is an open reading frame whose function is uncertain. The CDR3 runs 14 residues. The ends were cut back, 11 bases at V and 0 bases at J, with 14 bases in the middle. The CDR3 nucleotides read TGTGCCCCCGGAGTACTACTAGCCAAAAACATTCAGTACTTC. This codes for CAPGVLLAKNIQYF.

This clone has only one observation. The chain joins TRBV18 to TRBJ2-4; no firm D call. Trimming took 5 bases from V and 0 from J, leaving 20 bases between them. This CDR3 comprises 18 residues. The germline CDR1 and CDR2 sequences are KGHSH and LQKENI. CDR3: CASSSQVHRHLAKNIQYF. CDR3 DNA sequence: TGTGCCAGCTCATCCCAGGTACACAGACACCTAGCCAAAAACATTCAGTACTTC.

The chain combines TRBV6-7 with TRBJ1-4; D is unclear. TRBV6-7 counts as an open reading frame of uncertain function. This CDR3 spans 15 amino acids. Between the trimmed V and J ends, which lost 3 bases and 5 bases, there was a span of 13 bases. CDR3 sequence reads: CASSYVGRLNEKLFF. The DNA for the CDR3 is TGTGCCAGCAGTTATGTCGGAAGGCTAAATGAAAAACTGTTTTTT.

This rearrangement joins TRBV5-1 to TRBJ2-7; TRBD2 agrees at 11 bases. V shed 4 bases, J shed 2 bases, and the junction held 11 bases outside the gene matches. Germline lookup yields CDR1 SGHRS and CDR2 YFSETQ. The CDR3 is 17 residues long. CDR3 in amino acids: CASSLDRGTSGAYEQYF. The CDR3 coding sequence is TGCGCCAGCAGCCTTGATAGGGGGACTAGCGGAGCCTACGAGCAGTACTTC.

This chain uses TRBV11-3 with TRBJ2-5, with 9 bases that match TRBD2. The CDR3 runs to 15 residues. V lost 5 bases, J lost 2 bases, and 6 bases stayed unmatched. CDR1 and CDR2 (germline): SGHNT, YENEEA. The CDR3: CASSVTSGPQETQYF. CDR3 sequence (DNA): TGTGCCAGCAGCGTGACTAGCGGACCGCAAGAGACCCAGTACTTC.

The chain recombines TRBV7-1 with TRBJ2-7; D not resolved. TRBV7-1 carries the ORF label, with uncertain function. This CDR3 has 13 amino acids. V was cut by 4 bases and J by 7 bases, with 14 bases left in between. DNA of the CDR3: TGTGCCAGCAGCTTAGAGTTACGGTGGGAGCAGTACTTC. Residues: CASSLELRWEQYF.

This chain links TRBV6-8 with TRBJ1-1; a possible D gene is TRBD1 (5 bases). Germline CDR1 reads MNHGY; CDR2 reads SAAAGT. Trimming removed 4 bases at V and 10 bases at J, with 13 bases between. The CDR3 spans 12 residues. The CDR3 DNA is TGTGCCAGCAGTTCTACAAACGGGGGAGCTTTCTTT. It specifies CASSSTNGGAFF.

The V call is TRBV25-1, the J call TRBJ1-1, with a possible D match to TRBD1 (6 bases). The V and J ends lost 5 bases and 0 bases respectively, with 10 bases between them. CDR3 length equals 14 residues. CDR1 and CDR2 (germline): MGHDK, SYGVNS. The chain's CDR3 is CASSSGQLNTEAFF. The CDR3 bases are TGTGCCAGCAGTAGCGGACAGCTGAACACTGAAGCTTTCTTT.

The chain joins TRBV29-1 to TRBJ2-1; D gene uncertain. The CDR3 is made up of 13 amino acids. Germline values: CDR1 SQVTM, CDR2 ANQGSEA. The V and J ends lost 5 bases and 6 bases respectively, with 14 bases between them. This CDR3 reads CSVPRTVGNEQFF. Here the CDR3 DNA reads TGCAGCGTTCCTAGGACGGTCGGCAATGAGCAGTTCTTC.

V usage is TRBV1 and J usage is TRBJ2-3; TRBD2, the D gene given by the table, was not confirmed from the DNA. TRBV1 represents a pseudogene. CDR3 length: 15 residues. In DNA form, the CDR3 reads TGCGCCAGCAGCCAAGATTCTAGCGGGAGGGGTACGCAGTATTTT. Protein product: CASSQDSSGRGTQYF.

The chain has TRBV7-8 and TRBJ1-2; tentative D call: TRBD1 (5 bases). V lost 3 bases, J lost 8 bases, and 13 bases lay in between. The CDR3 totals 13 residues. The germline V gene has CDR1 SGHVS and CDR2 FQNEAQ. This chain's CDR3 is CASSFKGWGGYTF. CDR3 bases: TGTGCCAGCAGCTTTAAAGGATGGGGCGGCTACACCTTC.

The CDR3 protein is CASSYSYPGTGGTGELFF. As DNA, the CDR3 is TGTGCCAGCAGTTACTCCTACCCCGGGACAGGGGGGACCGGGGAGCTGTTTTTT. The chain employs TRBV6-8 and TRBJ2-2; 11 nucleotides align to TRBD1. Looked up from germline, CDR1 is MNHGY and CDR2 is SAAAGT. V trimming: 0 bases; J trimming: 5 bases; junction bases outside the gene matches: 8. CDR3 length: 18 amino acids.

The gene calls are TRBV15 and TRBJ2-1, with 11 nucleotides matching TRBD2. Per germline, CDR1 LNHNV and CDR2 YYDKDF (reference sequence). J lost 5 bases, V lost 2 bases, and 8 bases had no gene match. The CDR3 is 17 residues long. The CDR3 DNA follows: TGTGCCACCAGCAGATCGATGACTAGCGGGACGGACAATGAGCAGTTCTTC. Residues: CATSRSMTSGTDNEQFF.

The J gene is TRBJ2-2, the V gene TRBV11-3; D may correspond to TRBD1 or TRBD2 (7 bases each). V was shortened by 5 bases and J by 3 bases, with 19 bases between the two germline ends. Germline V gives CDR1 SGHNT, CDR2 YENEEA. This CDR3 contains 17 residues. The CDR3 DNA is TGTGCCAGCAGCGGGGAGGGACAGAGGGTTTACACCGGGGAGCTGTTTTTT. Translation gives CASSGEGQRVYTGELFF.